This T cell receptor beta chain was documented in a study of technical replicates of blood from a few donors. The germline CDR1 and CDR2 sequences are SGHRS and YFSETQ. This CDR3 is 16 amino acids long. Trimming took off 0 bases at V and 1 base at J, with 13 bases between the two ends. The protocol was immunoSEQ multiplex PCR, while the TCRdb copy is restricted to in-frame clones and leaves out a portion. The sample yields tens of thousands of clones, 92% seen once. The TCR was taken from a human donor in good health. V usage is TRBV5-1 and J usage is TRBJ1-1, with D perhaps TRBD1 (6 bases). Sequencing was carried out using T cells isolated from PBMCs. CDR3 sequence reads: CASSLEGRGGNTEAFF. CDR3 coding DNA: TGCGCCAGCAGCTTGGAAGGTAGGGGGGGGAACACTGAAGCTTTCTTT.